Detailed here is one T cell receptor beta chain. The antigen is not known. V dropped 7 bases and J dropped 5; count of bases not matched to a gene: 8. Germline V gene lookup returns CDR1 SGHRS and CDR2 YFSETQ. This CDR3 comprises 13 residues. This record comes from a study of cytotoxic CD8 clonotypes in ibrutinib-treated CLL. Broader study findings: Researchers report that baseline clonality outpaced age-matched healthy donors and tracked circulating CD8+ T-cell counts. Samples from sustained-remission and progressing patients were taken at different times.

Sequencing sought depths of 1 in 200,000 to 1 in 1 million T cells. Sequencing used immunoSEQ multiplex PCR; TCRdb keeps in-frame clones, though not all of them. Here the sample spans some 160,000 clones, roughly 77% being singletons. The specimen was PBMCs, collected after 12 months of ibrutinib treatment. The gene calls are TRBV5-1 and TRBJ1-2; 7 bases fit TRBD1. The source is a human donor with chronic lymphocytic leukemia. CDR3 bases: TGCGCCAGCGCCCCGGACAGGACATATGGCTACACCTTC. Translated, it gives CASAPDRTYGYTF.